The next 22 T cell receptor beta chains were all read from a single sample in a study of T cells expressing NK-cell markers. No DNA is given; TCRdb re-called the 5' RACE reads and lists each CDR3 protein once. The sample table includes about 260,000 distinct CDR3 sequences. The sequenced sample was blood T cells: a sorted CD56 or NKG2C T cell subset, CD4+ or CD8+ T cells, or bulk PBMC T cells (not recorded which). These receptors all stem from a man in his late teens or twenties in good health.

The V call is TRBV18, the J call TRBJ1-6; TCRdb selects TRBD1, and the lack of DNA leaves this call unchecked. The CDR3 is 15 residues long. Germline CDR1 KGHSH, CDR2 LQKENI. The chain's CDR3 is CASSPSGGGNSPLHF. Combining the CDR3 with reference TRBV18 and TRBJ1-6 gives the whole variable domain NAGVMQNPRHLVRRRGQEARLRCSPMKGHSHVYWYRQLPEEGLKFMVYLQKENIIDESGMPKERFSAEFPKEGPSILRIQQVVRGDSAAYFCASSPSGGGNSPLHFGNGTRLTVT.

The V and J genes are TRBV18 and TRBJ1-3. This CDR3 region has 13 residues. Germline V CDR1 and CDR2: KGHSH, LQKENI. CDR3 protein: CASSPPAGNTIYF.

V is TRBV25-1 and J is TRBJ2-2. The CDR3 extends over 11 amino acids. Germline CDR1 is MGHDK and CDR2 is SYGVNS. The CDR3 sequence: CASTFAGELFF. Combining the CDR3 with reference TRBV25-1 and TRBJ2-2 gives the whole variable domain EADIYQTPRYLVIGTGKKITLECSQTMGHDKMYWYQQDPGMELHLIHYSYGVNSTEKGDLSSESTVSRIRTEHFPLTLESARPSHTSQYLCASTFAGELFFGEGSRLTVL.

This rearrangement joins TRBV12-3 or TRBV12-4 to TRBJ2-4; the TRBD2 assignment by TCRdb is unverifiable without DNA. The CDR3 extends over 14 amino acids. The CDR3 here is CASTPTRTKNIQYF.

The chain's CDR3 is CASSWDLNTEAFF. The chain joins TRBV6-6 to TRBJ1-1; the TRBD1 assignment by TCRdb is unverifiable without DNA. The CDR3 length is 13 residues. Germline lookup yields CDR1 MNHNY and CDR2 SVGAGI (reference sequence).

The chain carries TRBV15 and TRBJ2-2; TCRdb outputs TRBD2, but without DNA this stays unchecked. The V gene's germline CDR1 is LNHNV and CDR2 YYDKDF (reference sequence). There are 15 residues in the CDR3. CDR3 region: CATSRELAGSGELFF.

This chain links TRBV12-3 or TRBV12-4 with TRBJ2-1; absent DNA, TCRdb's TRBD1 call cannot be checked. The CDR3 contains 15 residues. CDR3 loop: CASSMGGGPDNEQFF.

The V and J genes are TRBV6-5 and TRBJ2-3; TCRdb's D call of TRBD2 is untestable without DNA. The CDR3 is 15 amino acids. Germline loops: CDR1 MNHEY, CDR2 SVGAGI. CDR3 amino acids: CASSSRVGEADTQYF.

The CDR3 loop reads CSAQGAKTEAFF. The chain is built from TRBV20-1 and TRBJ1-1; the TRBD1 assignment by TCRdb is unverifiable without DNA. The germline V gene has CDR1 DFQATT and CDR2 SNEGSKA (reference sequence). This CDR3 contains 12 residues.

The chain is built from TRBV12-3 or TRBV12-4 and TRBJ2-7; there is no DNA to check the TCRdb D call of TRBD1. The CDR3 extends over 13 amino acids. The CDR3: CASTLDRVGEQYF.

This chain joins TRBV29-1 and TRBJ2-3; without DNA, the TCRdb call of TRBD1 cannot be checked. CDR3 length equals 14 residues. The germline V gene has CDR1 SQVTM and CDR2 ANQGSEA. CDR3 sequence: CSVGTGSSTDTQYF.

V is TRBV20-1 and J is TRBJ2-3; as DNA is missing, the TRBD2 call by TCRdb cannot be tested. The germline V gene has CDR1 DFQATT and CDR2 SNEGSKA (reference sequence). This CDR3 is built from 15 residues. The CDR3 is CSAASGTSGTNTQYF.

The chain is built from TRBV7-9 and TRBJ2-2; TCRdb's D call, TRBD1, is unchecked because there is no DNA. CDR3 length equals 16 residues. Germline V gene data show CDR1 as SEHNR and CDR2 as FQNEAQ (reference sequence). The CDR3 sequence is CASSLVAGVNTGELFF. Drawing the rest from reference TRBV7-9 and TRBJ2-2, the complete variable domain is DTGVSQNPRHKITKRGQNVTFRCDPISEHNRLYWYRQTLGQGPEFLTYFQNEAQLEKSRLLSDRFSAERPKGSFSTLEIQRTEQGDSAMYLCASSLVAGVNTGELFFGEGSRLTVL.

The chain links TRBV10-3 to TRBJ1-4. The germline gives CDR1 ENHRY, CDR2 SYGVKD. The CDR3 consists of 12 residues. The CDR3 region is CAISDRQGRMFF.

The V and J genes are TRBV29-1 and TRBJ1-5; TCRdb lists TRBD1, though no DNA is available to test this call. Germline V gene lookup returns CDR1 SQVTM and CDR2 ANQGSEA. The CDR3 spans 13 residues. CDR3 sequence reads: CSVQTESNQPQHF.

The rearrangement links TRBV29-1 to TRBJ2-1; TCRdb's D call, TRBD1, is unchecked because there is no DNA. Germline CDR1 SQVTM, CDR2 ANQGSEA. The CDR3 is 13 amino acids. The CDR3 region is CSVAVPPGNEQFF.

The CDR3 reads CSATWREGRNEQFF. The gene calls are TRBV20-1 and TRBJ2-1; TCRdb returns TRBD2, unconfirmable since there is no DNA. CDR3 length equals 14 residues. Germline-derived CDR1 and CDR2 are DFQATT and SNEGSKA (reference sequence).

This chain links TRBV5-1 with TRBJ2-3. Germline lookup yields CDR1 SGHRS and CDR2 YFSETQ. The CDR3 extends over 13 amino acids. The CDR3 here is CASSVAGTDTQYF. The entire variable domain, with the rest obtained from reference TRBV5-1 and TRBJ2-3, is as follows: KAGVTQTPRYLIKTRGQQVTLSCSPISGHRSVSWYQQTPGQGLQFLFEYFSETQRNKGNFPGRFSGRQFSNSRSEMNVSTLELGDSALYLCASSVAGTDTQYFGPGTRLTVL.

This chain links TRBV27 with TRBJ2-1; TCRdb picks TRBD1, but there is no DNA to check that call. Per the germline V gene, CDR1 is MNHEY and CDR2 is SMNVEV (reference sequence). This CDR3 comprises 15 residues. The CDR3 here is CASSIRDRNDNEQFF.

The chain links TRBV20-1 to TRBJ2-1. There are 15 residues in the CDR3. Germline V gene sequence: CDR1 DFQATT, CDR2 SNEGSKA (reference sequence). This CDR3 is CSARRLSSSYNEQFF.

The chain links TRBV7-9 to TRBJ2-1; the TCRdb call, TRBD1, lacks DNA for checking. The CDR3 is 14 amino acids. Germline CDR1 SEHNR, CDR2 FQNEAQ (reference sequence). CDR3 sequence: CASSPGTGGTEQFF.

CDR3 in amino acids: CSVTWSRTYNEQFF. The chain combines TRBV29-1 with TRBJ2-1. Germline CDR1 SQVTM, CDR2 ANQGSEA. The CDR3 sequence is 14 residues long.